A selection of T cell receptor beta chains follows, all from one sample in a study of beta chain features in type 1 diabetes. Some clones are missing from TCRdb's copy, which holds only in-frame ones; the method was immunoSEQ multiplex PCR. The sample includes more than 150,000 clones, around 13% of them seen just once. Sequencing input: central memory CD4+ T cells from blood. These receptors all come from a woman under 30 in good health. Each CDR3 is given with its conserved first and last residue. D genes are given only for firm matches. Size tells how often a clone was seen (once, few, many) or the class of an expanded clone, and some rows leave it out.

size	V	J	D	CDR3	DNA
.	TRBV15	TRBJ2-7	.	CATSVQRGYEQYF	TGTGCCACCAGCGTCCAAAGGGGGTACGAGCAGTACTTC
few	TRBV7-6	TRBJ1-4	.	CASSSSGRGELFF	TGTGCCAGCAGCTCCTCGGGCCGCGGGGAACTGTTTTTT
.	TRBV2	TRBJ2-3	.	CASSEAGAFTDTQYF	TGTGCCAGCAGTGAAGCGGGGGCATTCACAGATACGCAGTATTTT
few	TRBV5-1	TRBJ1-3	.	CASSLDSFSGNTIYF	TGCGCCAGCAGCTTGGATTCGTTCTCTGGAAACACCATATATTTT
few	TRBV7-3	TRBJ2-7	TRBD2	CASSLTRGYEQYF	TGTGCCAGCAGCTTAACGCGGGGGTACGAGCAGTACTTC
.	TRBV6-5	TRBJ2-5	TRBD1	CASSFTGGRETQYF	TGTGCCAGCAGTTTCACAGGGGGGAGAGAGACCCAGTACTTC
few	TRBV7-7	TRBJ2-1	.	CASSSTPQTANEQFF	TGTGCCAGCAGCTCGACACCTCAAACGGCCAATGAGCAGTTCTTC
.	TRBV18	TRBJ2-7	TRBD2	CASTPTSGRSYEQYF	TGTGCCAGCACCCCAACTAGCGGGAGATCATACGAGCAGTACTTC
.	TRBV14	TRBJ2-1	TRBD1	CASSFRQGAYNEQFF	TGTGCCAGCAGCTTCCGACAGGGGGCCTACAATGAGCAGTTCTTC
few	TRBV5-4	TRBJ2-1	TRBD2	CASSLDAGGHNEQFF	TGTGCCAGCAGCTTGGACGCGGGAGGGCACAATGAGCAGTTCTTC
.	TRBV29-1	TRBJ1-2	.	CSVVRETNYGYTF	TGCAGCGTTGTGCGCGAGACTAACTATGGCTACACCTTC
few	TRBV5-6	TRBJ2-3	TRBD2	CASSLTGRDTQYF	TGTGCCAGCAGCTTGACCGGGAGGGACACGCAGTATTTT
.	TRBV6-1	TRBJ2-2	TRBD1	CASSEAGVGQVKSWF	TGTGCCAGCAGTGAAGCAGGGGTGGGACAGGTCAAAAGCTGGTTT
.	TRBV11-2	TRBJ2-7	.	CASSLDQTRNEQYF	TGTGCCAGCAGCTTAGATCAGACAAGGAACGAGCAGTACTTC
few	TRBV6-5	TRBJ1-1	TRBD1	CASSYTTGRRAEAFF	TGTGCCAGCAGTTATACGACAGGGAGACGGGCTGAAGCTTTCTTT
.	TRBV5-1	TRBJ2-5	TRBD2	CASSLVGEGRETQYF	TGCGCCAGCAGCTTGGTAGGGGAGGGCCGGGAGACCCAGTACTTC